This TCR beta chain was identified in a study of cytomegalovirus exposure and HLA in healthy donors (dated by TCRdb to between 2016 and 2019). In the study overall: In an earlier analysis of 587 of the donors, about 260 Gb of sequence data and approximately 100 million unique TCR beta sequences from 150 million to 200 million T cells were reported. Of the approximately 400 genotyped donors, approximately 80% were placed in the genetic ancestry cluster associated with self-reported Caucasian donors. Because of strong linkage in the cohort, roughly 5 DR-DQ haplotypes were treated as single units for association and clustering. The number of typed donors differed by locus: about 629-630 for A, B, C, DRB1 and DQB1; approximately 520 for DQA1; 606 for DPA1; and around 450 for DPB1. Besides the first cohort of more than 650 subjects, a separate validation cohort made up of 120 different subjects was used. Among several hundred genotyped donors of the cohort, an average of roughly 230,000 unique TCR beta nucleotide sequences was sequenced per donor, of which 15% to 20% were non-productive. In an earlier analysis of 550 to 700 of the donors, high-throughput TCR beta sequencing was used to judge whether each TCR beta V gene segment behaved as functional or pseudogenic. Approximately 300 gigabases of sequencing data and 91 million or so unique TCR sequences made up an early release that covered approximately 700 HLA-typed donors. The T cell repertoires of under 700 subjects were profiled by immunosequencing and related to cytomegalovirus serostatus. The later analysis used no new phenotypic data to find candidate immune exposures, relying instead on TCR beta sequences and their occurrence across donors. Every discovery cohort repertoire had been produced on one sequencing platform. HLA typing included class I and class II loci at four-digit resolution. The study aimed to test whether cataloging public T cell receptors could reveal signatures of past pathogen exposure. The study combined high-throughput TCR immunosequencing, statistical association of individual TCRs with disease status, and machine learning to predict cytomegalovirus infection status. Donor age, sex, ethnicity and CMV serostatus were compiled alongside the repertoire data. A later genetic analysis took genome-wide SNP genotypes for about three fifths of the 666 donors and used that subset as a discovery cohort. In a later analysis, previously published TCR beta repertoires from several hundred donors were re-analyzed and high-resolution HLA genotyping was added so that TCR occurrence patterns could be studied. General conclusions and limits of the study: The classifier was reported to diagnose cytomegalovirus status with high specificity and sensitivity in both the original and validation cohorts. In a later analysis, the rate of TCR association differed among HLA loci, with DRB1 alleles having the most associated TCRs and HLA-C alleles having the fewest. In an earlier analysis of 587 of the donors, most TCR beta V segments appeared in productive rearrangements about 87% or about 30% of the time, broadly matching IMGT annotations. While some public TCRs were present in many individuals, most TCR sequences turned up only very rarely across donors. When HLA alleles, especially DR and DQ, strongly co-occurred, attributing TCR associations to individual alleles was difficult. The sequencing pipeline was judged likely to have produced a cluster of highly shared sequence variants as a technical artifact. In this cohort, only TCR beta chains were sequenced, and detectable features were limited by the absence of alpha or paired-chain data. In a later analysis, several top co-occurrence clusters were reported to appear linked to parvovirus B19, influenza, CMV and Epstein-Barr virus. A few of the identified cytomegalovirus-associated TCR beta chains were confirmed in vitro to be specific for cytomegalovirus antigens. A total of about 150 TCR beta chains were listed by the study as associated with cytomegalovirus. The only immune exposure information available for the cohort was CMV serostatus. In a later analysis, 16,951 TCR beta sequences were associated with specific HLA alleles at a false discovery rate of 0.05. Linkage disequilibrium might explain the correlated functional status among segregating V segments, but an unknown experimental factor could not be ruled out. According to a later analysis, most CMV-associated TCR beta chains appeared to be HLA-restricted, and the HLA associations seemed to be driven largely by CMV exposure. Presence/absence analyses assumed roughly uniform sequencing depth across donors, an assumption that may not hold. In a later analysis, HLA-associated TCR beta chains were found to be more clonally expanded and to have lower generation probabilities than equally common non-associated chains. A further reported finding was that TCR beta sequences accurately predicted the HLA-A and HLA-B alleles for most subjects in the first cohort. Some IMGT-functional V segments, including TRBV6-2 and TRBV6-3, could not be distinguished by the 87-base-pair reads and were therefore excluded. Compared with the 666-donor mean, donors in an Asian-associated ancestry cluster had fewer N-insertions in productive TCRs, according to a later genetic analysis. Because some donors lacked HLA typing at each locus, the association tests relied only on the typed subset. Because counts were too low, seventeen rarely observed V segments, including chromosome 9 orphons, were excluded from the earlier analysis of under 650 of the donors. A later genetic analysis associated a missense DCLRE1C variant with V-gene and J-gene trimming of TCR beta chains, and an independent cohort replicated the association. According to the authors, the approach could potentially be generalized to other disease states and immunological phenotypes.

Libraries were prepared through the immunoSEQ multiplex PCR assay. A mixture of 60 forward primers for TCR Vbeta segments and 13 reverse primers for TCR Jbeta segments was used in the multiplex PCR. Amplification of the CDR3 region of rearranged TCR beta genes was performed with a multiplex PCR assay on genomic DNA. Amplified TCR beta libraries were sequenced as 87-base-pair reads on the Illumina HiSeq System. The original methods were these. Across the 640 or so repertoires, a later analysis counted approximately 83 million unique TCR beta chains, 9 million to 14 million of which were shared by at least two donors. To remove PCR and sequencing errors, raw reads were error-corrected and collapsed into unique sequences using a nearest-neighbor algorithm that merged closely related sequences. Alignment of CDR3 sequences to IMGT reference sequences was used to assign V, D and J gene segments. For a sequence to be retained, a match of at least six nucleotides was required to both a V gene segment and a J gene segment. A rearrangement counted as productive if the CDR3 had no stop codons and remained in frame with V and J, and every other rearrangement counted as non-productive. CDR3 was defined according to IMGT convention as the region running from the second conserved V-encoded cysteine to the conserved J-encoded phenylalanine. In an earlier analysis of roughly 580 of the donors, sequences lacking an unambiguous match to a single V gene segment were excluded. An earlier analysis of roughly 590 of the donors called V segments functional above 56.7% productive rearrangements and segregating when the between-donor standard deviation exceeded 5%. To diagnose cytomegalovirus status from the catalog of TCR beta chain sequences, a statistical classification framework was built. In a later analysis, TCR nucleotide sequences were compared against IMGT/GENE-DB human TR gene sequences so that V and J genes could be assigned. Using the TCRdist pipeline, a later analysis assigned CDR3 sequences along with most-parsimonious VDJ recombination scenarios. In a later analysis, each TCR beta chain was defined by its CDR3 amino acid sequence together with its V-gene family, and reads without a unique V-gene family were excluded. A later analysis removed nearly 600 highly shared, low-generation-probability nucleotide sequences to deal with suspected cross-contamination and a sequencing artifact. In a later analysis, a clonal expansion index for each public chain was calculated from normalized within-repertoire ranks of inferred template counts. In a later analysis, generation probabilities were computed with a VDJ recombination model fitted to out-of-frame rearrangements, and the resulting probabilities were checked against IGoR. A later analysis scored TCR-TCR, TCR-HLA and TCR-CMV co-occurrence with hypergeometric tests, applying a repertoire-size bias correction to TCR pairs. False discovery rates were estimated in a later analysis by permuting HLA or CMV assignments 20 times. In a later analysis, co-occurring TCRs were grouped using DBSCAN, and TCRdist sequence similarity was added for clustering within HLA-allele-positive subsets. Repertoires with fewer than 30,000 or more than 120,000 public chains were left out of co-occurrence clustering, as were a few repertoires with anomalous nucleotide sharing. What TCRdb holds here is the immuneACCESS table cut down to in-frame rearrangements. Part of the clones is not present; checked against another copy, under half of the missing clones reflect an unresolved V gene, and the others are unexplained. D and trimming come from the DNA, and the V and J calls and clone size come from that table. The table for this sample lists around 83,000 clones; about three quarters of them were counted only once. 4% to 5.5% of the sample goes to the ten largest clones.

The cohort consisted of 600 or so healthy bone marrow donors. All cohort members were sampled while nominally healthy, although unrecorded immune exposures were likely present. The donor was CMV seropositive and was included in the group of 250 to 350 seropositive cohort members. Every donor gave a peripheral blood sample, and the peripheral blood mononuclear cells from that sample were used for TCR beta sequencing. The Qiagen DNeasy Blood Extraction Kit was used to extract genomic DNA from the blood cell samples. Of note for this clone: Its target antigen remains unknown. Base qualities are not at hand, and no much larger clone is one base apart.

The V and J ends are trimmed by 3 bases and 4 bases, leaving 13 bases between them. The CDR3 spans 14 residues, from the cysteine through the phenylalanine. The sequence is cut down to CDR3 DNA, 42 bases in frame from base 1. CDR1 and CDR2 are drawn from the germline V gene: SGHRS, YFSETQ. The rearrangement combines TRBV5-1 with TRBJ1-2; D gene: possibly TRBD1, on 5 matching bases. Material for sequencing was PBMCs. This sequence was found in a male donor in good health and CMV-seropositive. This receptor carries the CDR3 CASSWEGTAYGYTF. The nucleotide sequence reads as follows: TGCGCCAGCAGCTGGGAGGGGACGGCCTATGGCTACACCTTC.